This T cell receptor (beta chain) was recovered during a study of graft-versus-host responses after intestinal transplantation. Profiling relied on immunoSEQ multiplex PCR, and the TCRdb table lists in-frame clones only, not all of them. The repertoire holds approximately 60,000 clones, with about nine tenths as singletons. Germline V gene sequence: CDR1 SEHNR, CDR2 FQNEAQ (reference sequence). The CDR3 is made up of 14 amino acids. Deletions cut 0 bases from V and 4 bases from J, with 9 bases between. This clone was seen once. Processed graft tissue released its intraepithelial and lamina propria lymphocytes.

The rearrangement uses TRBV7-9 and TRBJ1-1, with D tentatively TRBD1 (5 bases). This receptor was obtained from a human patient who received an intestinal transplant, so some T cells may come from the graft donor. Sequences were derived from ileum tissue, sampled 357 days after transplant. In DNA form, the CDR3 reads TGTGCCAGCAGCTTAGCGTCAGGGACCACTGAAGCTTTCTTT. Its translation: CASSLASGTTEAFF.